Below are 28 T cell receptor beta chains sequenced from a single sample in a study of cytomegalovirus exposure and HLA in healthy donors. The PCR used 60 Vbeta and 13 Jbeta primers. The assay was immunoSEQ multiplex PCR, and TCRdb's table has in-frame clones only and misses some. The sample has 110,000 or so clones; approximately 69% are singletons. The sequenced sample was PBMCs. The receptors derive from a middle-aged woman in good health and CMV-seropositive.

The rearrangement joins TRBV6-1 to TRBJ2-5; D may be TRBD1 (7 bases). The better agreement between TRBJ2-7 and the DNA end casts doubt on the J call. Germline values: CDR1 MNHNS, CDR2 SASEGT. The CDR3 is made up of 15 amino acids. CDR3 in DNA: TGTGCCAGCGGAGGAGGGGGCAGGAACACCTACGAGCAGTACTTC. As protein: CASGGGGRNTYEQYF.

The chain combines TRBV27 with TRBJ1-5, with D uncertain. The CDR3 sequence is 14 residues long. The germline V gene encodes CDR1 MNHEY and CDR2 SMNVEV (reference sequence). V lost 3 bases, J lost 5 bases, and 11 bases lay in between. CDR3 region: CASSFRGGYQPQHF. The CDR3 DNA reads as TGTGCCAGCAGTTTCCGGGGAGGCTATCAGCCCCAGCATTTT.

The chain carries TRBV19 and TRBJ1-2; 9 bases line up with TRBD1. Per germline, CDR1 LNHDA and CDR2 SQIVND (reference sequence). The trim removed 4 bases at V and 6 bases at J, leaving 15 bases unmatched. This CDR3 contains 17 residues. The CDR3 region is CASSTQGAQGSVDGYTF. DNA for the CDR3: TGTGCCAGTAGTACACAGGGGGCCCAGGGAAGTGTCGATGGCTACACCTTC.

This chain links TRBV30 with TRBJ1-5; 7 positions match TRBD1. The CDR3 covers 14 residues. Germline trimming cut 2 bases from V and 3 bases from J; bases unmatched to any gene: 4. From germline, CDR1 is GTSNPN and CDR2 SVGIG (reference sequence). The CDR3 DNA reads TGTGCCTGGAGTTGGGGGACAGCCAATCAGCCCCAGCATTTT. Translated, it gives CAWSWGTANQPQHF.

This sequence joins TRBV5-1 and TRBJ1-1, with a possible D match to TRBD1 (5 bases). Germline loops: CDR1 SGHRS, CDR2 YFSETQ. Between the trimmed V and J ends, which lost 4 bases and 1 base, there was a span of 8 bases. This CDR3 contains 13 residues. CDR3 nucleotide sequence: TGCGCCAGCAGCACAACAGGGAACACTGAAGCTTTCTTT. This gives the protein CASSTTGNTEAFF.

The V call is TRBV7-9, the J call TRBJ1-1; TRBD1 might be the D (5 bases). This CDR3 comprises 14 residues. Trimming left V 5 bases short and J 6 bases short, with 16 bases between. Germline lookup yields CDR1 SEHNR and CDR2 FQNEAQ (reference sequence). The CDR3 protein is CASSPQAPTAEAFF. CDR3 in DNA: TGTGCCAGCAGCCCACAGGCGCCCACCGCTGAAGCTTTCTTT.

The chain combines TRBV19 with TRBJ2-5; D gene unclear. V shed 4 bases and J shed 4 bases, with 13 bases lying between them. Germline V gives CDR1 LNHDA, CDR2 SQIVND (reference sequence). CDR3 length equals 14 residues. CDR3 in amino acids: CASSRSATLETQYF. The CDR3 region has the DNA TGTGCCAGTAGTAGGAGCGCTACCTTAGAGACCCAGTACTTC.

V usage is TRBV6-1 and J usage is TRBJ1-5, with D maybe TRBD1 (6 bases). V lost 3 bases and J lost 4, with 16 bases in between. Germline lookup yields CDR1 MNHNS and CDR2 SASEGT. CDR3 length: 16 amino acids. The CDR3 DNA sequence: TGTGCCAGCAGTGAGAGTCGGGGGGCAAGGAATCAGCCCCAGCATTTT. Amino acid sequence: CASSESRGARNQPQHF.

Turning to this clone: Distinct nucleotide sequences in the sample also encode this CDR3. V gene TRBV14 combines with J gene TRBJ2-3; 8 nucleotides agree with TRBD2. This CDR3 is 14 amino acids long. Germline V gene sequence: CDR1 SGHDN, CDR2 FVKESK. With 3 bases clipped from V and 10 bases from J, the junction kept 9 bases outside the gene matches. CDR3 region: CASSQMSSGSSQYF. CDR3 DNA: TGTGCCAGCAGCCAGATGTCCAGCGGGAGTTCGCAGTATTTT.

This chain connects TRBV7-2 to TRBJ1-6; no reliable D call. The germline V gene encodes CDR1 SGHTA and CDR2 FQGNSA. The CDR3 runs 15 residues. The V and J ends lost 3 bases and 6 bases respectively, with 12 bases between them. DNA for the CDR3: TGTGCCAGCAGCTTCCAGGCCGTCCTTAATTCACCCCTCCACTTT. Translating gives CASSFQAVLNSPLHF.

This rearrangement joins TRBV12-1 to TRBJ1-2; the tabulated D call, TRBD1, remains unverified against the DNA. TRBV12-1 is classified as a pseudogene. The CDR3 is 17 amino acids. CDR3 DNA sequence: TGTGCCAGCAGCTTTGCGCCCCAGGCTGAAGTTAACTATGGCTACACCTTC. This gives the protein CASSFAPQAEVNYGYTF.

This clone occurred once. The chain is built from TRBV6-5 and TRBJ2-7; 7 bases match TRBD2. The V segment lost 0 bases and the J segment 3 bases; nucleotides outside the gene matches: 8. The CDR3 is made up of 16 amino acids. Per germline, CDR1 MNHEY and CDR2 SVGAGI. This chain's CDR3 is CASSYSKRGTRYEQYF. CDR3 sequence (DNA): TGTGCCAGCAGTTACTCCAAGCGGGGAACGCGCTACGAGCAGTACTTC.

This chain links TRBV5-6 with TRBJ2-1, with 8 nucleotides matching TRBD2. The CDR3 sequence is 17 residues long. V lost 4 bases and J lost 3; bases outside the gene matches: 12. From germline, CDR1 is SGHDT and CDR2 YYEEEE. The CDR3, as DNA: TGTGCCAGCAGCCGGGTCCCCGGGAGGGCCGGCTACAATGAGCAGTTCTTC. It codes for CASSRVPGRAGYNEQFF.

This chain connects TRBV5-1 to TRBJ1-2; 10 bases match TRBD1. This CDR3 has 14 residues. Germline V gene lookup returns CDR1 SGHRS and CDR2 YFSETQ. J lost 3 bases, V lost 6 bases, and 5 bases had no gene match. CDR3 sequence reads: CASTPGTGDYGYTF. CDR3 nucleotides: TGCGCCAGCACCCCCGGGACAGGGGACTATGGCTACACCTTC. The full variable domain, with the rest looked up from reference TRBV5-1 and TRBJ1-2, is KAGVTQTPRYLIKTRGQQVTLSCSPISGHRSVSWYQQTPGQGLQFLFEYFSETQRNKGNFPGRFSGRQFSNSRSEMNVSTLELGDSALYLCASTPGTGDYGYTFGSGTRLTVV.

The V and J genes are TRBV9 and TRBJ1-1; the D gene is possibly TRBD1 (6 bases). The CDR3 runs to 13 residues. The V and J ends lost 4 bases and 5 bases respectively, with 12 bases between them. Germline-derived CDR1 and CDR2 are SGDLS and YYNGEE. The CDR3 DNA reads as TGTGCCAGCAGCCTAGGGGGAGGGACTGAAGCTTTCTTT. It yields the protein CASSLGGGTEAFF.

CDR3 sequence (DNA): TGTGCCAGCAGTGAAGGACAGTTAGCTAACTATGGCTACACCTTC. Its translation is CASSEGQLANYGYTF. The rearrangement uses TRBV2 and TRBJ1-2, with D possibly matching TRBD1 (5 bases). The germline V gene has CDR1 SNHLY and CDR2 FYNNEI. The length of the CDR3 is 15 residues. Trimming took 1 base from V and 0 from J, leaving 9 bases between them.

The chain couples TRBV6-5 to TRBJ2-5; 13 bases fit TRBD2. CDR1 and CDR2 (germline): MNHEY, SVGAGI. The CDR3 has 15 residues. Trimming took 6 bases from V and 1 from J; bases not matched to a gene: 2. CDR3 amino acids: CASRRLAGGQETQYF. In DNA, the CDR3 is TGTGCCAGCAGACGACTAGCGGGGGGCCAAGAGACCCAGTACTTC.

On this clone: Sequence at one end of the junction differs from germline and may be a read error. The gene calls are TRBV6-6 and TRBJ1-3, with 7 nucleotides matching TRBD1. CDR3 length: 14 amino acids. Germline V gene lookup returns CDR1 MNHNY and CDR2 SVGAGI (reference sequence). This chain's CDR3 is CASSLRDSGNTVYF. In DNA, the CDR3 is TGTGCCAGCAGTCTTCGGGACAGTGGAAACACCGTATATTTT.

The V and J genes are TRBV7-8 and TRBJ1-2; D is possibly TRBD1 (6 bases). Trimming stripped 1 base from V and 6 bases from J, with 15 bases between. Per germline, CDR1 SGHVS and CDR2 FQNEAQ. CDR3 length: 15 residues. The CDR3 DNA sequence: TGTGCCAGCAGCTTAGGGAACAGGGACCTCCATGGCTACACCTTC. Translated: CASSLGNRDLHGYTF. Full variable domain (remainder filled in from reference TRBV7-8 and TRBJ1-2): GAGVSQSPRYKVAKRGQDVALRCDPISGHVSLFWYQQALGQGPEFLTYFQNEAQLDKSGLPSDRFFAERPEGSVSTLKIQRTQQEDSAVYLCASSLGNRDLHGYTFGSGTRLTVV.

To note about this clone: Other DNA sequences from this sample encode an identical CDR3 as well. The chain links TRBV13 to TRBJ1-6; tentatively, D is TRBD1 (5 bases). This CDR3 has 17 amino acids. V lost 2 bases, J lost 0 bases, and 11 bases lay in between. Germline-derived CDR1 and CDR2 are PRHDT and FYEKMQ (reference sequence). The CDR3 sequence is CASSLSGGSSYNSPLHF. The CDR3 coding sequence is TGTGCCAGCAGCTTATCGGGGGGGAGCTCCTATAATTCACCCCTCCACTTT.

The chain combines TRBV19 with TRBJ1-2; 9 bases line up with TRBD1. The CDR3 length is 13 residues. J lost 6 bases, V lost 7 bases, and 6 bases had no gene match. From germline, CDR1 is LNHDA and CDR2 SQIVND (reference sequence). CDR3 region: CASKDRDRDGYTF. CDR3 sequence (DNA): TGTGCCAGTAAAGACAGGGACAGGGATGGCTACACCTTC.

The rearrangement links TRBV7-3 to TRBJ2-2; D is unclear. Germline V CDR1 and CDR2: SGHTA, FQGTGA. The CDR3 is 13 residues long. Trimming took off 5 bases at V and 4 bases at J, with 8 bases between the two ends. CDR3 region: CASSRSGTGELFF. The CDR3 DNA reads TGTGCCAGCAGCCGGTCGGGCACCGGGGAGCTGTTTTTT.

The chain is built from TRBV5-1 and TRBJ1-5, with 10 bases fitting TRBD1. J gave up 7 bases and V 4 bases, and 8 bases lay outside the gene matches. The CDR3 is 15 amino acids. The germline V gene has CDR1 SGHRS and CDR2 YFSETQ. The CDR3 DNA sequence: TGCGCCAGCAGCCAATCGGGACAGGGGTGGCAGCCCCAGCATTTT. This gives the protein CASSQSGQGWQPQHF.

The chain has TRBV25-1 and TRBJ2-5; TRBD2 agrees at 10 bases. V lost 7 bases to trimming and J lost 1 base; unmatched junction nucleotides: 9. From germline, CDR1 is MGHDK and CDR2 SYGVNS. CDR3 length: 16 residues. The CDR3 DNA is TGTGCCAGCAAGGCTAGCGGGAGACGGGCCCAAGAGACCCAGTACTTC. It yields the protein CASKASGRRAQETQYF.

The chain recombines TRBV4-2 with TRBJ2-3, with a possible D match to TRBD2 (6 bases). This CDR3 comprises 18 residues. V shed 1 base and J shed 0 bases, with 17 bases lying between them. Germline CDR1 reads LGHNA; CDR2 reads YNFKEQ. The CDR3 DNA sequence: TGTGCCAGCAGCCAAGCGGGCGGGACTCCATCTAGCACAGATACGCAGTATTTT. This sequence encodes CASSQAGGTPSSTDTQYF.

The V call is TRBV13, the J call TRBJ2-4; D gene unclear. This CDR3 region has 13 residues. V was clipped by 2 bases and J by 4 bases, with 6 bases between them. Germline-derived CDR1 and CDR2 are PRHDT and FYEKMQ (reference sequence). The CDR3: CASSLTQKNIQYF. Written as DNA, the CDR3 is TGTGCCAGCAGCTTAACACAGAAAAACATTCAGTACTTC.

This clone appeared many times. The chain couples TRBV4-1 to TRBJ1-2; D not certain. Per the germline V gene, CDR1 is MGHRA and CDR2 is YSYEKL. This CDR3 is built from 14 residues. V dropped 4 bases and J dropped 8 bases, with 17 bases sitting between them. CDR3 region: CASSPPPPLLGYTF. Written as DNA, the CDR3 is TGCGCCAGCAGCCCCCCTCCCCCCCTTTTAGGCTACACCTTC.

The gene calls are TRBV2 and TRBJ1-2; maybe TRBD1 (6 bases). With 6 bases removed from V and 5 bases from J, the gap between germline ends came to 19 bases. Germline V CDR1 and CDR2: SNHLY, FYNNEI. The CDR3 runs to 15 residues. The CDR3 nucleotides read TGTGCCAGCAGCGCCGGGACACCGAACCAATATGGCTACACCTTC. Translated: CASSAGTPNQYGYTF.